This T cell receptor beta chain was identified in a study of blood T cell repertoires in COVID-19. Study-level information: T cells, B-cell-depleted T cells, or PBMCs supplied cDNA or gDNA.

Under the authors' procedure: Amplifying reference gene primers gave estimates of nucleated cell counts. TCRdb's copy holds only in-frame clones and misses some; the assay was immunoSEQ multiplex PCR. The V and J calls and the clone size are those of that table, but D and trimming were determined from the DNA. The table has approximately 80,000 clones, around 82% seen once; the top ten hold 2.5% to 3.5%. This clone was found once. Looked up from germline, CDR1 is SGHAT and CDR2 is FQNNGV. J was trimmed by 5 bases and V by 1 base; bases with no gene match: 6. CDR3 length: 17 amino acids. The sequenced material came from peripheral blood. The clonotype originates from a woman of 80 years or more with COVID-19, enrolled during active disease. V is TRBV11-2 and J is TRBJ2-3, with 13 bases matching TRBD2. CDR3 bases: TGTGCCAGCAGCTTAGGACGGACTAGCGGGAGTAGAGATACGCAGTATTTT. Translating it yields CASSLGRTSGSRDTQYF.